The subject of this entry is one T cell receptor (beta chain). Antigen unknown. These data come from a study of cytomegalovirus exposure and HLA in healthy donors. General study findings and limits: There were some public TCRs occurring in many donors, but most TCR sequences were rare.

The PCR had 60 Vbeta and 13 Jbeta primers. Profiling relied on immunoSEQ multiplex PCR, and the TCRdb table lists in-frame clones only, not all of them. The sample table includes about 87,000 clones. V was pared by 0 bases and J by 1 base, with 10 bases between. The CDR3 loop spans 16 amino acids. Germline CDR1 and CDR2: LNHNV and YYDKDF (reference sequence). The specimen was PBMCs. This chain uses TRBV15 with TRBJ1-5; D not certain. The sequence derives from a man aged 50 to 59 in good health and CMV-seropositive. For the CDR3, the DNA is TGTGCCACCAGCAGAGATGGCGGCCTAAGCAATCAGCCCCAGCATTTT. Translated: CATSRDGGLSNQPQHF. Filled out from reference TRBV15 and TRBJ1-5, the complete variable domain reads DAMVIQNPRYQVTQFGKPVTLSCSQTLNHNVMYWYQQKSSQAPKLLFHYYDKDFNNEADTPDNFQSRRPNTSFCFLDIRSPGLGDTAMYLCATSRDGGLSNQPQHFGDGTRLSIL.